This TCR beta chain was observed in a study of cytomegalovirus exposure and HLA in healthy donors. Study findings and constraints: In the 100 to 150 validation repertoires, just under 95% of cluster scores exceeded 0, per a later analysis. Cytomegalovirus association was assigned to more than 150 TCR beta chains.

Notes on this clone: Its specificity is unknown.

The CDR3 totals 18 residues. Germline CDR1 is SGHNT and CDR2 is YYREEE (reference sequence). V lost 4 bases, J lost 1 base, and 12 bases stayed unmatched. The assay was immunoSEQ multiplex PCR, and TCRdb's table has in-frame clones only and misses some. The sample comprises approximately 58,000 clones, about 93% of which are singletons, and over 2% rests with the top ten. The roughly 120-subject validation cohort, separate from the roughly 670-subject first cohort, included the donors. V usage is TRBV5-4 and J usage is TRBJ2-3; 10 positions match TRBD2. This clonotype originated in a man aged 18-30 years in good health and CMV-seronegative. The sample was PBMCs. The CDR3 sequence: CASSPGLAGVAGTDTQYF. The DNA for the CDR3 is TGTGCCAGCAGCCCTGGTCTAGCGGGAGTAGCGGGCACAGATACGCAGTATTTT.